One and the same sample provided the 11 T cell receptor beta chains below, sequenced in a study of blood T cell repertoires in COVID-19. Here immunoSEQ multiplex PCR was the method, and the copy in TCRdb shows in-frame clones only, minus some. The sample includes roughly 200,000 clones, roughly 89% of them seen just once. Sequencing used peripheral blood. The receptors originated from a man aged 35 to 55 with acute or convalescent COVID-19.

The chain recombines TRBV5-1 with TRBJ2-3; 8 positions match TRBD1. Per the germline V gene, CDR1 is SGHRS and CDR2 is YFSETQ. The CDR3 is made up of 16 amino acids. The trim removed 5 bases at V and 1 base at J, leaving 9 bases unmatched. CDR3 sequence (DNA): TGCGCCAGCAGGCTTACACCGGGACAGGGCACAGATACGCAGTATTTT. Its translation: CASRLTPGQGTDTQYF.

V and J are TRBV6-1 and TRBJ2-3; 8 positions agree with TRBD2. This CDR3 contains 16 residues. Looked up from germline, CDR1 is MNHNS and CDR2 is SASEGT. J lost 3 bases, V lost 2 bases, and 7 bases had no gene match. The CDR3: CASSETGTGGTDTQYF. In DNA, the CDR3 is TGTGCCAGCAGTGAAACAGGGACGGGGGGGACAGATACGCAGTATTTT.

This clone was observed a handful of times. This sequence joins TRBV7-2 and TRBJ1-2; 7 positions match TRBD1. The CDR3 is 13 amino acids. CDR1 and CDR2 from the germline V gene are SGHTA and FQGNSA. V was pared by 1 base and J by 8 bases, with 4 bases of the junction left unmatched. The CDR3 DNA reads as TGTGCCAGCAGCTTAGAGGGACAGTTGGGCTACACCTTC. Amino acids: CASSLEGQLGYTF.

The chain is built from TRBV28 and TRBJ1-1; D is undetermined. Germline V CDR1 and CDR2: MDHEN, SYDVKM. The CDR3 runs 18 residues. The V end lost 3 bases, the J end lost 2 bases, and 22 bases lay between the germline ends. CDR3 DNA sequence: TGTGCCAGCAGTTTCGGTCTCCGATATGATAATCCCAACACTGAAGCTTTCTTT. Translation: CASSFGLRYDNPNTEAFF.

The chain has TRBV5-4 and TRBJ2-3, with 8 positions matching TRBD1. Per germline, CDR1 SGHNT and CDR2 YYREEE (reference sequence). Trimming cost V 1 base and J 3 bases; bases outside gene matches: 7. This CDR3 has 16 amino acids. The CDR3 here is CASSLPGGQGTDTQYF. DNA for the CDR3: TGTGCCAGCAGCTTGCCAGGGGGCCAAGGTACAGATACGCAGTATTTT.

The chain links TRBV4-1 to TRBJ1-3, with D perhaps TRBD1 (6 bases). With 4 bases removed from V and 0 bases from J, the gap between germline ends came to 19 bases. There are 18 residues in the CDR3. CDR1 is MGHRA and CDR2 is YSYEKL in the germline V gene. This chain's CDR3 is CASSLRDRDIYSGNTIYF. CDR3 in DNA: TGCGCCAGCAGCCTCAGGGACCGGGACATTTACTCTGGAAACACCATATATTTT.

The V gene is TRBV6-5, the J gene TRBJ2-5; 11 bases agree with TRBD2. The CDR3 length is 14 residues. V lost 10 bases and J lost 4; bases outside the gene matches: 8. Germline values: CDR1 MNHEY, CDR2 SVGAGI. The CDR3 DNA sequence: TGTGCCATCTCTAGCGGGGGGCAGGGAGAGACCCAGTACTTC. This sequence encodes CAISSGGQGETQYF.

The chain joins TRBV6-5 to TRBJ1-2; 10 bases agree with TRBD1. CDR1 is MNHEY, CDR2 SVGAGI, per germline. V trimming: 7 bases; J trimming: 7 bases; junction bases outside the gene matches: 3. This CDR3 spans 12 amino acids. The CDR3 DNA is TGTGCCAGCATGGGACAGGGGTTTGGCTACACCTTC. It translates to CASMGQGFGYTF.

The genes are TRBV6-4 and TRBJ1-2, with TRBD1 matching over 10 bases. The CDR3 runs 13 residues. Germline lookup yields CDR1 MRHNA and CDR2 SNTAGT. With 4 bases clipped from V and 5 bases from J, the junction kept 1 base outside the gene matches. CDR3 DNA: TGTGCCAGCAGTGCGGGACAGGGGTATGGCTACACCTTC. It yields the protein CASSAGQGYGYTF.

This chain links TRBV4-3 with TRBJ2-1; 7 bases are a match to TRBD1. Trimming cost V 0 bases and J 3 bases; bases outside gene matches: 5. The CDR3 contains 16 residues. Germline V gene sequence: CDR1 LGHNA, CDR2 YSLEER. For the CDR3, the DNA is TGCGCCAGCAGCCAAGAGTCGGCAGGGGGCTACAATGAGCAGTTCTTC. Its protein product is CASSQESAGGYNEQFF.

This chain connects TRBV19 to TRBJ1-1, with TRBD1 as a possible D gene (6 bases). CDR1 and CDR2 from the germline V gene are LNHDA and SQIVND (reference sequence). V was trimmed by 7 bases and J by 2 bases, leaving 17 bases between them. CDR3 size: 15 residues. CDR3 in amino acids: CASTINPGANTEAFF. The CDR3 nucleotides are TGTGCCAGTACCATTAATCCAGGGGCAAACACTGAAGCTTTCTTT. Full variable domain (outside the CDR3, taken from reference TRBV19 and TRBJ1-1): DGGITQSPKYLFRKEGQNVTLSCEQNLNHDAMYWYRQDPGQGLRLIYYSQIVNDFQKGDIAEGYSVSREKKESFPLTVTSAQKNPTAFYLCASTINPGANTEAFFGQGTRLTVV.